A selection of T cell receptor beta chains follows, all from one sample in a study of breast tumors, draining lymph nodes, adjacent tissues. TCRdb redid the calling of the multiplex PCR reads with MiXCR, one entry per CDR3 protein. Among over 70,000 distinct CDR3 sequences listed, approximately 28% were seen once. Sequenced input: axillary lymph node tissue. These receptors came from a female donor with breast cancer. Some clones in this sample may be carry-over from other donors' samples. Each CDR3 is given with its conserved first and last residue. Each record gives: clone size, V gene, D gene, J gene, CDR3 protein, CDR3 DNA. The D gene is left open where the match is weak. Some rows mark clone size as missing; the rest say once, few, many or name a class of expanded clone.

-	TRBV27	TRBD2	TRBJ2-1	CASSSTSGAYNEQFF	TGTGCCAGCAGTTCTACTAGCGGGGCTTACAATGAGCAGTTCTTC
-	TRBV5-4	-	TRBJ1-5	CASSLVGPVDTQHF	TGTGCCAGCAGCTTGGTGGGACCTGTAGATACGCAGCATTTT
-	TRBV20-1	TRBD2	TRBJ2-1	CSASSMGLAGGNEQFF	TGCAGTGCCAGTAGTATGGGACTAGCGGGAGGTAATGAGCAGTTCTTC
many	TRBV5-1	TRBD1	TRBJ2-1	CASSSQGVDYNEQFF	TGCGCCAGCAGCTCGCAGGGGGTTGACTACAATGAGCAGTTCTTC
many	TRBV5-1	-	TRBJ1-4	CASSLTGGDGEKLFF	TGCGCCAGCAGCTTAACCGGGGGGGACGGAGAAAAACTGTTTTTT
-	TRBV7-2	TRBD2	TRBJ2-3	CASTLRQGASGRARDTQYF	TGTGCCAGCACCCTCAGGCAGGGGGCTAGCGGGAGGGCCAGGGATACGCAGTATTTT
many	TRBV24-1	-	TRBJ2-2	CATRKRDAGELFF	TGTGCCACCAGGAAGAGAGACGCCGGGGAGCTGTTTTTT
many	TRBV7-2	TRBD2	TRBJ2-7	CASSIDSGSSYEQYF	TGTGCCAGCAGCATCGATAGCGGGAGCTCCTACGAGCAGTACTTC
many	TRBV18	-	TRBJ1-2	CASSLDPRGYGYTF	TGTGCCAGCTCACTCGACCCCAGGGGCTATGGCTACACCTTC
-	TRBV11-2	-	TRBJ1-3	CASSLQGGPGSYGYTIYF	TGTGCCAGCAGCTTACAGGGTGGACCGGGTTCCTATGGCTACACCATATATTTT
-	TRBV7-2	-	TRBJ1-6	CASSPLWGPRAGFVLLHF	TGTGCCAGCAGCCCACTCTGGGGCCCCAGGGCGGGGTTTGTTTTGCTCCACTTT
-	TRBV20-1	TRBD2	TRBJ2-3	CSAIAGALHEQYF	TGCAGTGCAATAGCGGGGGCCCTCCATGAGCAGTATTTT
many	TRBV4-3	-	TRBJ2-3	CASSQEVEQGTDTQYF	TGCGCCAGCAGCCAGGAAGTAGAACAGGGCACAGATACGCAGTATTTT
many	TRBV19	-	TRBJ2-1	CASSIRQEQFF	TGTGCCAGTAGTATAAGACAAGAGCAGTTCTTC
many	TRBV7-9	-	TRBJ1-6	CASSRSNSGGPYNSPLHF	TGTGCCAGCAGCCGCTCAAACAGCGGGGGACCCTATAATTCACCCCTCCACTTT
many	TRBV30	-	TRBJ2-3	CAWSKGGSTDTQYF	TGTGCCTGGAGCAAGGGGGGGTCCACAGATACGCAGTATTTT
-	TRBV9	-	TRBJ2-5	CASSAVGLEETQYF	TGTGCCAGCAGCGCAGTGGGATTAGAAGAGACCCAGTACTTC
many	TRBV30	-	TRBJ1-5	CAWSSDSNQPQHF	TGTGCCTGGAGTAGTGATAGCAATCAGCCCCAGCATTTT
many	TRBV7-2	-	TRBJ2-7	CASSLGSAPAYEQYF	TGTGCCAGCAGCTTAGGGTCGGCCCCCGCCTACGAGCAGTACTTC
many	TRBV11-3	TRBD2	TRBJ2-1	CASSPNVGLAGNEQFF	TGTGCCAGCAGCCCAAACGTAGGACTAGCCGGCAATGAGCAGTTCTTC
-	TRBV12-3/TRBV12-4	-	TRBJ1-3	CASSLHPGAAGNTIYF	TGTGCCAGCAGTTTACACCCGGGGGCGGCGGGAAACACCATATATTTT
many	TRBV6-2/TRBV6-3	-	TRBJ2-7	CASSRSRDEQYF	TGTGCCAGCAGCCGCTCTAGGGACGAGCAGTACTTC
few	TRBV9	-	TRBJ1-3	CASSVVSRNAIYF	TGTGCCAGCAGCGTAGTCTCTAGAAACGCCATATATTTT
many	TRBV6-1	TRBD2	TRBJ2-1	CASSRGGLAGGSNEQFF	TGTGCCAGCTCGAGAGGAGGACTAGCGGGAGGATCGAATGAGCAGTTCTTC
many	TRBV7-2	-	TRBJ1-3	CASSFTGAYGNTIYF	TGTGCCAGCAGCTTTACGGGGGCCTATGGAAACACCATATATTTT